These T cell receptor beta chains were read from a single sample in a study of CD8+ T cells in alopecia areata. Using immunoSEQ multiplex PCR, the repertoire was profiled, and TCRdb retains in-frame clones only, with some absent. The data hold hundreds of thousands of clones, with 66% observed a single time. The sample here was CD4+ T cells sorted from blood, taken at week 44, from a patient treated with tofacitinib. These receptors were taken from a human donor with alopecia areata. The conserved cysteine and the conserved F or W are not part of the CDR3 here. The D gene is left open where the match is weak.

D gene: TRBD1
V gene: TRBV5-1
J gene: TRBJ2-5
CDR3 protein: ASSWGLTQGETQY

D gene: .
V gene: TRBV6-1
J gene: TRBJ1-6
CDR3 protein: ASSAEGRRSPLH

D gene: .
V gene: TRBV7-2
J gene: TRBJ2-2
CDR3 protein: ASSLFWGADGELF

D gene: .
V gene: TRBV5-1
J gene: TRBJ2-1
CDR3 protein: ASSGLHNEQF

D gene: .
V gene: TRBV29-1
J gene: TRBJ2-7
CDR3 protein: SVRQGSYEQY

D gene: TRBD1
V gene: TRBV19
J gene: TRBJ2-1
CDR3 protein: ASSIGTASSYNEQF

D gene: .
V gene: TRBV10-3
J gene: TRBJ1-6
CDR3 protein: AISSGSHSPLH

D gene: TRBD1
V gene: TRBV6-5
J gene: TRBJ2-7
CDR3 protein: ASTHSQGARGYEQY

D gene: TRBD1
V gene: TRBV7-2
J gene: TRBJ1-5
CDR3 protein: ASTGTGSQPQH

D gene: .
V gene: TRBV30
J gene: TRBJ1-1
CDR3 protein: AWSVLENTEAF

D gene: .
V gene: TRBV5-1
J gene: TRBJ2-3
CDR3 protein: ASSLAASTDTQY

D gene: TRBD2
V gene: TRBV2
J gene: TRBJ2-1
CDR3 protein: ASSGGLVVEQF

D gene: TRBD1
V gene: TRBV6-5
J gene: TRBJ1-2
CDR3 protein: ASSTGGKDLGYT

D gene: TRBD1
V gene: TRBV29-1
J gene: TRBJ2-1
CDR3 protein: SARKGQYYNEQF

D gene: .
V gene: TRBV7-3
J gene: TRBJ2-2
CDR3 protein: ASSIVTGTGELF

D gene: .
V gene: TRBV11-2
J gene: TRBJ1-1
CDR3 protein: ASSLQVSNTEAF

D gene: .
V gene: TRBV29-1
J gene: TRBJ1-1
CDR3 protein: SVEDQPGTEAF

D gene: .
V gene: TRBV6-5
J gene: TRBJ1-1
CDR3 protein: ATLPPGYTEAF

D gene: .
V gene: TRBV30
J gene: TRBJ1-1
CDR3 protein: AWSVRGIGSEAF

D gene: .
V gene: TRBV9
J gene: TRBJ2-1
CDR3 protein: ASSPRLSSSYNEQF